The T cell receptor (beta chain) under discussion was sequenced for a study of blood T cell repertoires in COVID-19. CDR3 length: 15 amino acids. Germline CDR1 is SGHNT and CDR2 is YYREEE (reference sequence). V lost 0 bases to trimming and J lost 6 bases; unmatched junction nucleotides: 5. Here immunoSEQ multiplex PCR was the method, and the copy in TCRdb shows in-frame clones only, minus some. This sample has some 38,000 clones; about 82% occur once, and the top ten carry around 5%. This sequence originates from a man aged 50 or older with active COVID-19. The sample consisted of peripheral blood. The rearrangement uses TRBV5-4 and TRBJ2-5, with 10 bases matching TRBD2. The CDR3 region has the DNA TGTGCCAGCAGCTTGGCTAGCGGGGGACCGCAGACCCAGTACTTC. It specifies CASSLASGGPQTQYF. Using reference TRBV5-4 and TRBJ2-5 for the parts outside the CDR3, the full variable domain is ETGVTQSPTHLIKTRGQQVTLRCSSQSGHNTVSWYQQALGQGPQFIFQYYREEENGRGNFPPRFSGLQFPNYSSELNVNALELDDSALYLCASSLASGGPQTQYFGPGTRLLVL.